These T cell receptor beta chains were read from a single sample in a study of T-cell reconstitution after alpha-beta-depleted transplantation in children. One entry per CDR3 protein results from TCRdb running MiXCR on the PCR reads. The data hold about 370,000 distinct CDR3 sequences, with roughly 21% observed a single time. The material sequenced was PBMCs from the stem cell graft donor, taken from the stem cell graft. These receptors all stem from a human donor who donated a stem cell graft to a child with acute myeloid leukemia. CDR3s include the opening cysteine and the closing phenylalanine or tryptophan. The D gene is left open where the match is weak. Rows give clone size only sometimes, using once, few, many, or a class for an expanded clone.

cdr3_nt cdr3_aa v_call clone_size d_call j_call
TGCAGTGCTGCCAACAGGGAATGGTCCTACGAGCAGTACTTC CSAANREWSYEQYF TRBV20-1 NA NA TRBJ2-7
TGTGCCAGCACTCGACAGGGTAGGGCCACTGAAGCTTTCTTT CASTRQGRATEAFF TRBV12-3/TRBV12-4 NA TRBD1 TRBJ1-1
TGCAGTGCTAGAGTTTACAGGGGGAATCAGCCCCAGCATTTT CSARVYRGNQPQHF TRBV20-1 NA TRBD1 TRBJ1-5
TGTGCCAGCAGGCATCCTACCGGGCCTACCCCTAACACTGAAGCTTTCTTT CASRHPTGPTPNTEAFF TRBV6-1 NA NA TRBJ1-1
TGTGCCAGCAGTTACGTGGAGGCGAATGAGCAGTTCTTC CASSYVEANEQFF TRBV6-5 NA NA TRBJ2-1
TGTGCCAGCAGCCAAGAAGGAGCGGGAGTCGGATCGGGCGAGCAGTACTTC CASSQEGAGVGSGEQYF TRBV4-2 few TRBD2 TRBJ2-7
TGTGCCATCAGTGAGTCGAAAGCGGGGCTCACAGATACGCAGTATTTT CAISESKAGLTDTQYF TRBV10-3 few TRBD2 TRBJ2-3
TGCGCCAGCAGCCAAGATTTAGGGTGGAATGAGCAGTTCTTC CASSQDLGWNEQFF TRBV4-1 few NA TRBJ2-1
TGCAGTGCAAGGACTAGCGGGAGTAGTGGGGAGCTGTTTTTT CSARTSGSSGELFF TRBV20-1 NA TRBD2 TRBJ2-2
TGTGCCAGCAGTGACCACAGGGCTAGGTCATTTCAGCCCCAGCATTTT CASSDHRARSFQPQHF TRBV25-1 few NA TRBJ1-5
TGTGCCAGCAGTTTTGGAGGGGGCGATGAGCAGTTCTTC CASSFGGGDEQFF TRBV27 many NA TRBJ2-1
TGTGCCAGCAGCCCCATGAGCGATACGCAGTATTTT CASSPMSDTQYF TRBV12-3/TRBV12-4 NA NA TRBJ2-3
TGTGCCAGCAGCTTAGGAGTCGGTAGATCCGGGGAGCTGTTTTTT CASSLGVGRSGELFF TRBV13 NA NA TRBJ2-2
TGTGCCAGCAGTTTATCTACTCTATATCGCGAGCAGTACTTC CASSLSTLYREQYF TRBV12-3/TRBV12-4 NA NA TRBJ2-7
TGCAGCGTGCGACAGGTAGATGAGCAGTTCTTC CSVRQVDEQFF TRBV29-1 many NA TRBJ2-1
TGTGCCAGCAATCGGGACAGCGTATACAATGAGCAGTTCTTC CASNRDSVYNEQFF TRBV12-3/TRBV12-4 many TRBD1 TRBJ2-1
TGCAGTGCTAGAGAGCCCCCTAGCAGTATCTCCTACGAGCAGTACTTC CSAREPPSSISYEQYF TRBV20-1 many NA TRBJ2-7
TGTGCCAGCAGCCAAGATAGATGGGGCCAAGTCTACAATGAGCAGTTCTTC CASSQDRWGQVYNEQFF TRBV3-1 few NA TRBJ2-1
TGCGCCAGCAGCTCAGGGGGCGAATCTTTCTTT CASSSGGESFF TRBV5-1 many TRBD1 TRBJ1-1
TGTGCCAGCAGCTTAGTGCGGACAGGGCAAGGCGAGCAGTACTTC CASSLVRTGQGEQYF TRBV11-1 NA TRBD1 TRBJ2-7
TGCAGTGTTAGCATGCGGCTCGGCGCCTATACGCAGTATTTT CSVSMRLGAYTQYF TRBV20-1 few NA TRBJ2-3
TGTGCCAGCAGTCCCGGGGACAGGGACACTGAAGCTTTCTTT CASSPGDRDTEAFF TRBV28 NA TRBD1 TRBJ1-1